The entry below describes one TCR beta chain. The entry originates in a study of T cells in localized non-small cell lung cancer. Clones were sequenced by immunoSEQ multiplex PCR, and TCRdb holds only the in-frame ones, with some missing. The sample yields about 7,000 clones, around 50% seen once. The germline gives CDR1 LNHDA, CDR2 SQIVND (reference sequence). This CDR3 is 13 amino acids long. The ends were cut back, 7 bases at V and 6 bases at J, with 15 bases in the middle. The chain carries TRBV19 and TRBJ1-2; D is perhaps TRBD1 (5 bases). Sequencing was performed on lymph node tissue, taken before any cancer treatment. This TCR was recovered from a female donor at least 60 years old with stage I lung adenocarcinoma. The chain's CDR3 is CASTREGKDGYTF. The CDR3 nucleotides read TGTGCCAGTACCCGAGAGGGGAAGGATGGCTACACCTTC.